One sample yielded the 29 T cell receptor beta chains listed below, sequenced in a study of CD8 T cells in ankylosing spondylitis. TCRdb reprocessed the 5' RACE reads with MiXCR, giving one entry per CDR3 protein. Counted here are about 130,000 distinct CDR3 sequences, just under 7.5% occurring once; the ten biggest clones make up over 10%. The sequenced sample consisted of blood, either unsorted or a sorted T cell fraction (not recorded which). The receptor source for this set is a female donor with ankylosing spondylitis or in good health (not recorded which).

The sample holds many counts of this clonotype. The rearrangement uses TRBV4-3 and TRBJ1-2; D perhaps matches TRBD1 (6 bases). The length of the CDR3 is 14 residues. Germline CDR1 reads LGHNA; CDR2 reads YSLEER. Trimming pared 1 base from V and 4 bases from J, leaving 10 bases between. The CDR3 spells CASSQVGGGYGYTF. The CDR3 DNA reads TGCGCCAGCAGCCAAGTAGGGGGAGGCTATGGCTACACCTTC.

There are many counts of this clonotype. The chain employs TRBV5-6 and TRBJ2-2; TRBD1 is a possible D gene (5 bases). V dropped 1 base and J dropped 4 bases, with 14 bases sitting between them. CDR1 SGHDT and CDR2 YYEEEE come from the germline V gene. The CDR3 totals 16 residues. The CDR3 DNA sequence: TGTGCCAGCAGCTTGTATCGACAGCCCCCCACCGGGGAGCTGTTTTTT. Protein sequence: CASSLYRQPPTGELFF.

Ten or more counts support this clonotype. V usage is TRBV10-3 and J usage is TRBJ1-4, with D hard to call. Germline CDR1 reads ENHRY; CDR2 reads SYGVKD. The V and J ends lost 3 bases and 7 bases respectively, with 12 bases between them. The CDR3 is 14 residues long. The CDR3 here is CAISEGQAGEKLFF. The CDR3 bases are TGTGCCATCAGTGAAGGTCAGGCAGGTGAAAAACTGTTTTTT.

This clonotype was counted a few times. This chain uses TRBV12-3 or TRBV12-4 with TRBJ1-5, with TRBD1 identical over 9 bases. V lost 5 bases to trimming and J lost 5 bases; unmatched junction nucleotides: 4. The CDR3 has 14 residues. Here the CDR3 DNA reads TGTGCCAGCAGTCTACAGGGGGCGGATCAGCCCCAGCATTTT. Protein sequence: CASSLQGADQPQHF.

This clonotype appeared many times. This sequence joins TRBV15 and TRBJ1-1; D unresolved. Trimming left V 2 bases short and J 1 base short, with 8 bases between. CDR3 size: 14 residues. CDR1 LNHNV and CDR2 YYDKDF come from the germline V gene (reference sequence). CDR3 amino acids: CATSRRAANTEAFF. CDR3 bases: TGTGCCACCAGCAGAAGGGCAGCGAACACTGAAGCTTTCTTT.

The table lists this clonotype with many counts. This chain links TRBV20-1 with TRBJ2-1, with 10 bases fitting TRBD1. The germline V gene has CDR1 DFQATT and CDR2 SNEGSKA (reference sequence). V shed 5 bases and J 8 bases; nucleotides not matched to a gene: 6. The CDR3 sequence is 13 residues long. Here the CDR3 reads CSAFDRGHDEQFF. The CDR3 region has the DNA TGCAGTGCTTTCGACAGGGGGCACGATGAGCAGTTCTTC.

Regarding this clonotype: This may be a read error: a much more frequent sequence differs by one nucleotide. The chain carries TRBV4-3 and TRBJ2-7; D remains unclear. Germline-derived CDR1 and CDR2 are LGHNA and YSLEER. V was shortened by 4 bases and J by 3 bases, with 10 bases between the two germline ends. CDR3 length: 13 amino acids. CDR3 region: CASSPGIDYEQYF. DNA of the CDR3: TGCGCCAGCAGCCCGGGTATAGACTACGAGCAGTACTTC.

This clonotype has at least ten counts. The CDR3 is CASSVGDTSGNTIYF. For the CDR3, the DNA is TGTGCCAGCAGCGTAGGAGACACCTCTGGAAACACCATATATTTT. The gene calls are TRBV9 and TRBJ1-3; D gene ambiguous. Germline loops: CDR1 SGDLS, CDR2 YYNGEE. This CDR3 has 15 residues. Between the trimmed V and J ends, which lost 0 bases and 0 bases, there was a span of 7 bases.

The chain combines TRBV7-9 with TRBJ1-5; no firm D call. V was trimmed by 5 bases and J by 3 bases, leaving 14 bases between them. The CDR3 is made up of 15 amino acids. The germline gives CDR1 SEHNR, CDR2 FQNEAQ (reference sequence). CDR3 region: CASSQSGEPNQPQHF. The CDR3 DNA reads TGTGCCAGCAGCCAATCCGGGGAACCCAATCAGCCCCAGCATTTT.

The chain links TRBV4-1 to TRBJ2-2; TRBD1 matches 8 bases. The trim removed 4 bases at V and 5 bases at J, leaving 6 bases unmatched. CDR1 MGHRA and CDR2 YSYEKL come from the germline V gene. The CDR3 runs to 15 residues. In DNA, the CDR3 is TGCGCCAGCAGCCGAGGACAGGGCCCGACCGGGGAGCTGTTTTTT. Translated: CASSRGQGPTGELFF.

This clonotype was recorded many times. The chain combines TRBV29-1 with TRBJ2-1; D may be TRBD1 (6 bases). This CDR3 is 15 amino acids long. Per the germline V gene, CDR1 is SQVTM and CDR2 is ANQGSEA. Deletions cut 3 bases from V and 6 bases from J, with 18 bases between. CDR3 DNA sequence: TGCAGCGTTGATTCCAACAGGGCAATGTCCAATGAGCAGTTCTTC. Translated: CSVDSNRAMSNEQFF.

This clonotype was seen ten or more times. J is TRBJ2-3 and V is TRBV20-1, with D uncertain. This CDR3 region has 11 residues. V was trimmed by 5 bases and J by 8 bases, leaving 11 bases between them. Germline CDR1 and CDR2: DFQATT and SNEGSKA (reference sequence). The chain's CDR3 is CSASYRATQYF. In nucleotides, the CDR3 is TGCAGTGCTTCGTACAGAGCTACGCAGTATTTT.

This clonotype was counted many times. As DNA, the CDR3 is TGTGCCACCAGTGCGGTCCAGGGGGGCAACACCGGGGAGCTGTTTTTT. Protein: CATSAVQGGNTGELFF. This chain links TRBV24-1 with TRBJ2-2; weak D call: TRBD1 (7 bases). V was trimmed by 5 bases and J by 2 bases, leaving 14 bases between them. The CDR3 sequence is 16 residues long. Germline loops: CDR1 KGHDR, CDR2 SFDVKD.

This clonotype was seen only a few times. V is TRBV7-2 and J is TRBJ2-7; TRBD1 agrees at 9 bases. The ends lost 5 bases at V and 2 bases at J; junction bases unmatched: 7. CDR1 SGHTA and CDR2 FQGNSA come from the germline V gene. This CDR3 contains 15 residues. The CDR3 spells CASSPRGDRAYEQYF. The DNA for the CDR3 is TGTGCCAGCAGCCCGAGGGGGGACAGGGCCTACGAGCAGTACTTC.

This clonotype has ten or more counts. The CDR3 protein is CASSLAAGPDEKLFF. The CDR3 region has the DNA TGCGCCAGCAGCTTGGCGGCAGGGCCCGATGAAAAACTGTTTTTT. The chain combines TRBV5-1 with TRBJ1-4; tentative D call: TRBD1 (5 bases). The CDR3 has 15 residues. The germline V and J ends were trimmed by 0 bases and 6 bases, with 12 bases remaining between them. In germline, CDR1 is SGHRS, CDR2 YFSETQ.

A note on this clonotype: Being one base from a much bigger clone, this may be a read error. As DNA, the CDR3 is TGTTCCAGCAGTGATAGGTATGGCTACACCTTC. Protein: CSSSDRYGYTF. The rearrangement links TRBV2 to TRBJ1-2; D gene uncertain. CDR3 size: 11 residues. Germline CDR1 and CDR2: SNHLY and FYNNEI.

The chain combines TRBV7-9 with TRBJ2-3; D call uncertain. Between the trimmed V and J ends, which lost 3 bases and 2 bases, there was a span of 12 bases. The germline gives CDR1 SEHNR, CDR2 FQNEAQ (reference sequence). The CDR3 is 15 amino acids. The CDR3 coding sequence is TGTGCCAGCAGCTTGGGTTCGGACGTCACAGATACGCAGTATTTT. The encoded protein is CASSLGSDVTDTQYF.

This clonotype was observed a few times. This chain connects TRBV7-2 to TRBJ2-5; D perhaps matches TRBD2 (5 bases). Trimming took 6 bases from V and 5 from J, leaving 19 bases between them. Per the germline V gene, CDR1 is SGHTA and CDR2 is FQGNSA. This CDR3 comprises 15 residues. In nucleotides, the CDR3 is TGTGCCAGCAGTCAGACGCCGGGGAGCGGTGAGACCCAGTACTTC. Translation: CASSQTPGSGETQYF.

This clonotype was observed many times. The CDR3 here is CASSYYSQETQYF. CDR3 DNA: TGTGCCAGCAGTTACTACAGCCAAGAGACCCAGTACTTC. This rearrangement joins TRBV6-5 to TRBJ2-5, with D hard to call. Germline CDR1 MNHEY, CDR2 SVGAGI. CDR3 length equals 13 residues. V was cut by 1 base and J by 1 base, with 4 bases left in between.

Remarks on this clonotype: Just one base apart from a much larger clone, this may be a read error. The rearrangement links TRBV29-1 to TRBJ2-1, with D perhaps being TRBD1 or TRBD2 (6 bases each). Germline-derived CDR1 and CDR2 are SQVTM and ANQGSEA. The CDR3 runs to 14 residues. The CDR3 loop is CSSAGHSSYNEQLF. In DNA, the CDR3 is TGCAGCTCGGCGGGACATAGCTCCTACAATGAGCAGCTCTTC.

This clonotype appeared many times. CDR3 DNA sequence: TGCAGTGCTAGAGTCGAAGGGAACTATTACGAGCAGTACTTC. It is translated as CSARVEGNYYEQYF. The chain employs TRBV20-1 and TRBJ2-7; D gene ambiguous. V lost 1 base and J 4 bases, leaving 14 bases between the germline ends. The CDR3 is 14 residues long. Per germline, CDR1 DFQATT and CDR2 SNEGSKA (reference sequence).

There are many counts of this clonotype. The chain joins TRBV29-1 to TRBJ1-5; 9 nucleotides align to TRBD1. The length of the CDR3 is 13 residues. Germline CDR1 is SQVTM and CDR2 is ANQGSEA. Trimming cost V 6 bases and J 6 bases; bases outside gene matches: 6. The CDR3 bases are TGCAGCGTGGGGGGACAGGGCGGTCAGCCCCAGCATTTT. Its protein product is CSVGGQGGQPQHF.

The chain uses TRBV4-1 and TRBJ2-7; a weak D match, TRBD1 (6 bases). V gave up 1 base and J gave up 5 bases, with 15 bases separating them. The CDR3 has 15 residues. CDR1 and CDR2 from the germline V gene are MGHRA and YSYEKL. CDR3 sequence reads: CASSQVARGPNEQYF. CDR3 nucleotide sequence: TGCGCCAGCAGCCAAGTGGCCAGGGGTCCCAACGAGCAGTACTTC.

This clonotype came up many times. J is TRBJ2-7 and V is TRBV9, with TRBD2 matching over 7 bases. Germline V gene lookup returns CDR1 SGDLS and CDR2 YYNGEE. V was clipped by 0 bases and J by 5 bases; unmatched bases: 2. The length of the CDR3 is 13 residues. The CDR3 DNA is TGTGCCAGCAGCGTAGCGGCGGGAGACGAGCAGTACTTC. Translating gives CASSVAAGDEQYF.

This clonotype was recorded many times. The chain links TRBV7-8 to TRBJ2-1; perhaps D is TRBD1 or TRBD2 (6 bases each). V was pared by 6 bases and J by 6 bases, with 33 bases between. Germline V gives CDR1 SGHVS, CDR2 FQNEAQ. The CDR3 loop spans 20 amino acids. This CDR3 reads CASSSGGSGQRISYGNEQFF. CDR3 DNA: TGTGCCAGCAGTTCAGGAGGGTCGGGACAAAGAATTTCGTACGGCAATGAGCAGTTCTTC. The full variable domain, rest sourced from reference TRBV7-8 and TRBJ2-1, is GAGVSQSPRYKVAKRGQDVALRCDPISGHVSLFWYQQALGQGPEFLTYFQNEAQLDKSGLPSDRFFAERPEGSVSTLKIQRTQQEDSAVYLCASSSGGSGQRISYGNEQFFGPGTRLTVL.

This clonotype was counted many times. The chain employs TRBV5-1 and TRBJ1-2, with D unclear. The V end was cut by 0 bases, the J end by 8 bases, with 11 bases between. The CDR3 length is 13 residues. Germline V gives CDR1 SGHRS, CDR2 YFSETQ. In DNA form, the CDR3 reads TGCGCCAGCAGCTTGGCCGGACCGGACGGCTACACCTTC. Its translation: CASSLAGPDGYTF.

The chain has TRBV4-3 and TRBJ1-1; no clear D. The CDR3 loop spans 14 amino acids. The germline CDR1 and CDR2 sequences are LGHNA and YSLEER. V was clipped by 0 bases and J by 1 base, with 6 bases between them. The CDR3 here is CASSQDRANTEAFF. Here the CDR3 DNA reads TGCGCCAGCAGCCAAGATCGTGCGAACACTGAAGCTTTCTTT.

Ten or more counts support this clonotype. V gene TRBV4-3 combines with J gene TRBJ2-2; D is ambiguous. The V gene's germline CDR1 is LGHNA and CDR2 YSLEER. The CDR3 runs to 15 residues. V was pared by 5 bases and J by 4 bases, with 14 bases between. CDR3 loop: CASSFRAVGTGELFF. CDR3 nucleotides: TGCGCCAGCAGCTTTAGAGCTGTGGGCACCGGGGAGCTGTTTTTT.

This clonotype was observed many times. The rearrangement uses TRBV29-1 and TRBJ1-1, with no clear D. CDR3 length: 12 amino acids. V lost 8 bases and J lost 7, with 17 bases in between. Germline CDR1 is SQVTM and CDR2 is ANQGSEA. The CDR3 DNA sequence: TGCAGCCCATGGGAGGGAAATGATGAAGCTTTCTTT. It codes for CSPWEGNDEAFF.